The sequence of this T cell receptor beta chain was determined in a study of blood T cell repertoires in COVID-19. Study information: Sites across the United States, Italy and Spain contributed samples from acute and convalescent COVID-19. In each case, the material was cDNA or gDNA derived from T cells, B-cell-depleted T cells, or PBMCs.

This clone was seen just once. Original processing notes: It was from reference gene primer amplification that nucleated cell counts were estimated. TCRdb keeps only in-frame clones here, not all; method: immunoSEQ multiplex PCR. V, J and clone size derive from that table, while D and trimming were established from the DNA sequence. This repertoire shows 250,000 to 300,000 clones, around 88% found once; its top ten account for approximately 2%. The germline gives CDR1 DFQATT, CDR2 SNEGSKA (reference sequence). This CDR3 contains 16 residues. The V gene lost 3 bases and the J gene lost 0 bases, with 12 bases spanning the gap.

Material: peripheral blood. This receptor was taken from a man younger than 40 with active or convalescent COVID-19. The chain couples TRBV20-1 to TRBJ2-6; possibly TRBD2 for D (6 bases). The CDR3 DNA follows: TGCAGTGCTAGTGTCGGGGGATACTCTGGGGCCAACGTCCTGACTTTC. Encoded protein: CSASVGGYSGANVLTF.